The 27 T cell receptor beta chains below come from one sample, sequenced in a study of T cells expressing NK-cell markers. Each CDR3 protein gets one entry in TCRdb, which reprocessed the 5' RACE reads and gives no DNA. In total, the table holds almost 450,000 distinct CDR3 sequences. The sequencing input was blood T cells: a sorted CD56 or NKG2C T cell subset, CD4+ or CD8+ T cells, or bulk PBMC T cells (not recorded which). All receptors derive from a woman aged 18-70 years in good health.

The rearrangement uses TRBV5-1 and TRBJ2-5; without DNA, the TCRdb call of TRBD1 cannot be checked. This CDR3 contains 12 residues. Germline-derived CDR1 and CDR2 are SGHRS and YFSETQ. The CDR3 sequence is CASRSGQETQYF. Together with reference TRBV5-1 and TRBJ2-5, the CDR3 gives the full variable domain: KAGVTQTPRYLIKTRGQQVTLSCSPISGHRSVSWYQQTPGQGLQFLFEYFSETQRNKGNFPGRFSGRQFSNSRSEMNVSTLELGDSALYLCASRSGQETQYFGPGTRLLVL.

This chain links TRBV7-3 with TRBJ2-1. The CDR3 is 14 residues long. Germline CDR1 reads SGHTA; CDR2 reads FQGTGA. CDR3 sequence: CATSLSRTYNEQFF.

The chain combines TRBV27 with TRBJ1-2; as DNA is missing, the TRBD1 call by TCRdb cannot be tested. This CDR3 is built from 15 residues. Germline lookup yields CDR1 MNHEY and CDR2 SMNVEV (reference sequence). The CDR3 spells CASSPSGQGGYGYTF.

This chain joins TRBV6-5 and TRBJ2-1; there is no DNA to check the TCRdb D call of TRBD2. CDR1 is MNHEY and CDR2 is SVGAGI in the germline V gene. The CDR3 has 16 amino acids. Here the CDR3 reads CASSRWGGRSYNEQFF.

The V call is TRBV27, the J call TRBJ1-4. The CDR3 consists of 17 residues. Germline CDR1 reads MNHEY; CDR2 reads SMNVEV (reference sequence). The CDR3 spells CASRGGSFFATNEKLFF.

This sequence joins TRBV4-3 and TRBJ1-1. This CDR3 has 14 amino acids. Germline loops: CDR1 LGHNA, CDR2 YSLEER. CDR3 sequence: CASSQQFSNTEAFF.

The chain joins TRBV20-1 to TRBJ2-7. This CDR3 region has 13 residues. Germline values: CDR1 DFQATT, CDR2 SNEGSKA (reference sequence). Here the CDR3 reads CSASVQLGYEQYF.

The chain is built from TRBV12-3 or TRBV12-4 and TRBJ2-2; the D call of TRBD2 rests on TCRdb alone, since no DNA is present to check it. The CDR3 sequence is 16 residues long. The CDR3 protein is CASSSGLTSASGELFF.

This sequence joins TRBV12-3 or TRBV12-4 and TRBJ2-1; TCRdb reports TRBD1, a call that lacks DNA to check it against. CDR3 size: 16 residues. Here the CDR3 reads CASSPRWSGAVNEQFF.

The J gene is TRBJ1-6, the V gene TRBV7-3. CDR3 length: 15 residues. Germline CDR1 reads SGHTA; CDR2 reads FQGTGA. The CDR3: CASSREPDGNSPLHF.

The chain carries TRBV11-2 and TRBJ2-1; TCRdb names TRBD1, which stays unverified in the absence of DNA. CDR1 is SGHAT, CDR2 FQNNGV, per germline. This CDR3 is 15 amino acids long. CDR3 in amino acids: CASSLGPRHVDEQFF. Full variable domain (rest looked up from reference TRBV11-2 and TRBJ2-1): EAGVAQSPRYKIIEKRQSVAFWCNPISGHATLYWYQQILGQGPKLLIQFQNNGVVDDSQLPKDRFSAERLKGVDSTLKIQPAKLEDSAVYLCASSLGPRHVDEQFFGPGTRLTVL.

The rearrangement uses TRBV9 and TRBJ2-5; absent DNA, TCRdb's TRBD1 call cannot be checked. Germline assignment: CDR1 SGDLS and CDR2 YYNGEE. CDR3 length equals 14 residues. The CDR3 region is CASSRGRLQETQYF.

The chain recombines TRBV20-1 with TRBJ2-1; TCRdb gives TRBD2 as the D gene, but with no DNA this cannot be confirmed. This CDR3 contains 15 residues. From germline, CDR1 is DFQATT and CDR2 SNEGSKA (reference sequence). The CDR3 sequence: CSAPLRGASPDEQFF.

The V and J genes are TRBV27 and TRBJ1-2; TCRdb calls TRBD1, which cannot be checked without DNA. Per the germline V gene, CDR1 is MNHEY and CDR2 is SMNVEV (reference sequence). The CDR3 extends over 13 amino acids. This chain's CDR3 is CASSSWTGDGYTF.

The chain has TRBV12-3 or TRBV12-4 and TRBJ1-2; TCRdb's D call, TRBD1, is unchecked because there is no DNA. This CDR3 is built from 14 residues. The chain's CDR3 is CASSLHGQTMGYTF.

The rearrangement uses TRBV9 and TRBJ2-3; TCRdb names TRBD1, which stays unverified in the absence of DNA. Germline V CDR1 and CDR2: SGDLS, YYNGEE. The length of the CDR3 is 16 residues. The CDR3 reads CASSVRGDFRRDTQYF.

V is TRBV14 and J is TRBJ2-7. CDR1 SGHDN and CDR2 FVKESK come from the germline V gene. CDR3 size: 14 residues. The CDR3 loop is CASSYKRSSYEQYF.

V and J are TRBV4-3 and TRBJ1-4; the D call of TRBD1 rests on TCRdb alone, since no DNA is present to check it. The germline gives CDR1 LGHNA, CDR2 YSLEER. CDR3 length: 15 residues. This CDR3 reads CASSQAQETGLKLFF.

V and J are TRBV20-1 and TRBJ2-2; TCRdb's assignment of TRBD2 cannot be checked, as there is no DNA. The CDR3 is 19 residues long. Germline CDR1 reads DFQATT; CDR2 reads SNEGSKA (reference sequence). CDR3 protein: CSARRYLAGGEWNTGELFF.

The gene calls are TRBV3-1 and TRBJ2-7. CDR1 LGHDT and CDR2 YNNKEL come from the germline V gene (reference sequence). This CDR3 spans 16 amino acids. CDR3 region: CASSQDLLGSAYEQYF.

The chain links TRBV19 to TRBJ2-1; the D call of TRBD2 rests on TCRdb alone, since no DNA is present to check it. In germline, CDR1 is LNHDA, CDR2 SQIVND (reference sequence). The CDR3 spans 16 residues. CDR3 loop: CASSITVGGSYNEQFF.

This sequence joins TRBV12-3 or TRBV12-4 and TRBJ2-1; TCRdb returns TRBD2, unconfirmable since there is no DNA. There are 15 residues in the CDR3. Here the CDR3 reads CASRELAVRDNEQFF.

This chain connects TRBV5-1 to TRBJ1-2; TCRdb outputs TRBD1, but without DNA this stays unchecked. CDR3 length equals 14 residues. CDR1 SGHRS and CDR2 YFSETQ come from the germline V gene. The CDR3 sequence is CASSVSEGRYGYTF.

J is TRBJ2-3 and V is TRBV6-1; the TCRdb call, TRBD1, lacks DNA for checking. From germline, CDR1 is MNHNS and CDR2 SASEGT. The length of the CDR3 is 16 residues. The CDR3 reads CASSRRGGRSTDTQYF.

V usage is TRBV29-1 and J usage is TRBJ2-7; the TRBD2 assignment by TCRdb is unverifiable without DNA. CDR3 length: 15 residues. Per germline, CDR1 SQVTM and CDR2 ANQGSEA. The CDR3 region is CSVEDLAESSYEQYF.

The rearrangement links TRBV12-3 or TRBV12-4 to TRBJ1-1; as DNA is missing, the TRBD1 call by TCRdb cannot be tested. The CDR3 totals 14 residues. The CDR3 is CASSLATGNTEAFF.

The gene calls are TRBV28 and TRBJ2-1; with no DNA, the TCRdb D assignment of TRBD1 cannot be verified. The germline gives CDR1 MDHEN, CDR2 SYDVKM. The CDR3 consists of 13 residues. The chain's CDR3 is CASSWALLGEQFF.